This TCR beta chain was observed in a study of T cells in tuberculosis. The wider study: In South Africa, adults with active tuberculosis were compared with IGRA-negative and latently infected IGRA-positive adolescents. Samples predate treatment or fall within its first 7 days.

The CDR3 contains 15 residues. The germline V and J ends were trimmed by 6 bases and 7 bases, with 22 bases remaining between them. Germline CDR1 and CDR2: MNHNS and SASEGT. Time point given: new active TB diagnosis, blood taken before or within 7 days of starting treatment. Data came from immunoSEQ multiplex PCR; TCRdb stores just in-frame clones and leaves some out. The table includes about 33,000 clones, roughly 94% detected once. Sequences were derived from PBMCs, sampled at tuberculosis diagnosis. The chain recombines TRBV6-1 with TRBJ2-7, with D maybe TRBD2 (6 bases). The sequence came from an adult with tuberculosis. Some clones in this sample may be carry-over from other donors' samples. CDR3 DNA: TGTGCCAGCAGAACCCGGGCGGGGCTTCTACGGGAGCAGTACTTC. This gives the protein CASRTRAGLLREQYF.